This section outlines one T cell receptor (beta chain) sequence together with its context. In the same sample, other DNA sequences code for this CDR3. This entry is derived from a study of cytomegalovirus exposure and HLA in healthy donors. The PCR employed 60 Vbeta primers together with 13 Jbeta primers. Using immunoSEQ multiplex PCR, the repertoire was profiled, and TCRdb retains in-frame clones only, with some absent. The repertoire has roughly 140,000 clones, 60% to 85% of them found once; the top ten carry about 6.7%. CDR3 length: 15 residues. J lost 5 bases, V lost 0 bases, and 3 bases had no gene match. Per the germline V gene, CDR1 is SGHRS and CDR2 is YFSETQ.

This sequence joins TRBV5-1 and TRBJ2-2, with TRBD1 matching 8 bases. Sequencing was carried out using PBMCs. The TCR was taken from a woman aged 40 to 49 in good health and CMV-seropositive. The CDR3 loop is CASSLGTGRTGELFF. The CDR3 DNA follows: TGCGCCAGCAGCTTGGGGACAGGGCGAACCGGGGAGCTGTTTTTT.